This T cell receptor beta chain was captured in a study of shared clonotypes between healthy human individuals. From germline, CDR1 is SGHRS and CDR2 YFSETQ. With V trimmed by 3 bases and J by 6 bases, 6 bases remained unmatched. The CDR3 is made up of 14 amino acids. Measured with immunoSEQ multiplex PCR; TCRdb has only the in-frame clones, and not every one. The sample shows over 2,000,000 clones, just over 90% of them seen only once. CD8 cells regarded as naive lacked CD45RO, were positively chosen for CCR7, and omitted terminally differentiated effector memory CD45RA+ cells. This rearrangement joins TRBV5-1 to TRBJ2-7; 10 nucleotides line up with TRBD1. The clonotype originates from a man aged 18 to 29 in good health. Some clones in this sample may be carry-over from other donors' samples. What was sequenced was naive CD8+ T cells from PBMCs. The CDR3 here is CASSWDRGKSEQYF. CDR3 nucleotides: TGCGCCAGCAGCTGGGACAGGGGAAAATCCGAGCAGTACTTC.